This T cell receptor (beta chain) was observed in a study of cytomegalovirus exposure and HLA in healthy donors. Study-level findings and limits: Earlier analysis looked at TCR beta V segments, and most were productive about 87% or about 30% of the time. Sequencing likely produced, as an artifact, a cluster of highly shared sequence variants. The authors later linked a missense DCLRE1C variant to TCR beta V- and J-gene trimming.

Points on this clone: Its target is unknown.

The ends were cut back, 2 bases at V and 7 bases at J, with 15 bases in the middle. This CDR3 is 14 amino acids long. Germline loops: CDR1 MNHNS, CDR2 SASEGT. The PCR ran on 60 Vbeta and 13 Jbeta primers. In the original workflow: Unique TCR beta chains totaled some 81 million in a later count, with approximately 11 million of them shared. The data were produced by immunoSEQ multiplex PCR, yet TCRdb's version contains in-frame clones alone and is incomplete. V and J calls and clone size are given by that table; D and trimming were obtained from the DNA. The sample consists of just over 150,000 clones, around 83% of them appearing once.

The receptor comes from a young man in good health and CMV-seropositive. Source material: PBMCs. This rearrangement joins TRBV6-1 to TRBJ2-7; D perhaps matches TRBD1 (6 bases). The CDR3 bases are TGTGCCAGCAGTGAATGGCAGGGGCTGAGGGAGCAGTACTTC. This translates into CASSEWQGLREQYF.